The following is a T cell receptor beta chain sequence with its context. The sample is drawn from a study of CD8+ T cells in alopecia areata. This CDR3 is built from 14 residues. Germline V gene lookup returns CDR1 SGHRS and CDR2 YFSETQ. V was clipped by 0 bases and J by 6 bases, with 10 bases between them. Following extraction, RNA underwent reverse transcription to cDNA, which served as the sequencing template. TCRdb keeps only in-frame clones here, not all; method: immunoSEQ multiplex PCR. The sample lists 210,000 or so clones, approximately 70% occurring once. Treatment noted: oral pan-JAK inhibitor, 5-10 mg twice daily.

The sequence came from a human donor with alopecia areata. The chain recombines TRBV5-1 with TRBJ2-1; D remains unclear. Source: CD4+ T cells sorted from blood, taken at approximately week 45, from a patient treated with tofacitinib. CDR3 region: CASSLDPDPNEQFF. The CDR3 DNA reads TGCGCCAGCAGCTTGGATCCGGACCCCAATGAGCAGTTCTTC.